The 28 T cell receptor beta chains below all came from one sample that was sequenced in a study of blood T cell repertoires in COVID-19. Assay used: immunoSEQ multiplex PCR; TCRdb lists only in-frame clones, some missing. The repertoire includes 95,000 to 120,000 clones, 60% to 85% of them detected once, and less than 2% sits in the top ten. The sequencing sample was made of peripheral blood. Receptor source: a woman in her thirties or forties with acute or convalescent COVID-19.

To note about this clone: This CDR3 is also generated by other DNA sequences in the sample. This sequence joins TRBV6-1 and TRBJ2-5; 12 nucleotides match TRBD2. V lost 2 bases, J lost 2 bases, and 0 bases stayed unmatched. The V gene's germline CDR1 is MNHNS and CDR2 SASEGT. CDR3 length: 15 residues. CDR3 sequence: CASSELAGGQETQYF. DNA for the CDR3: TGTGCCAGCAGTGAACTAGCGGGGGGGCAAGAGACCCAGTACTTC.

This chain uses TRBV24-1 with TRBJ1-1; D unresolved. The CDR3 is 15 residues long. CDR1 is KGHDR and CDR2 is SFDVKD in the germline V gene. V shed 9 bases and J shed 1 base, with 17 bases lying between them. The CDR3 sequence is CATQTARAGNTEAFF. In nucleotides, the CDR3 is TGTGCCACCCAAACAGCGAGGGCGGGGAACACTGAAGCTTTCTTT.

A word on this clone: One end of the junction varies from germline; a read error may be responsible. This rearrangement joins TRBV7-9 to TRBJ2-7, with 8 bases aligning to TRBD1. In germline, CDR1 is SEHNR, CDR2 FQNEAQ (reference sequence). CDR3 length equals 13 residues. The CDR3 sequence is CASSWDRSFEQYF. The CDR3 DNA reads TGTGCCAGCAGCTGGGACAGGTCCTTCGAGCAGTACTTC.

The chain has TRBV12-5 and TRBJ2-7, with 8 bases aligning to TRBD1. The CDR3 contains 14 residues. The V gene's germline CDR1 is LGHNT and CDR2 FRNRAP. Trimming removed 5 bases from V and 2 bases from J; junction bases left unmatched: 5. The DNA of the CDR3 is TGTGCTAGTGGTCCGCAGGGGGCAACCTACGAGCAGTACTTC. This sequence encodes CASGPQGATYEQYF.

V usage is TRBV30 and J usage is TRBJ2-7; D is unclear. Germline V gives CDR1 GTSNPN, CDR2 SVGIG (reference sequence). V lost 0 bases and J lost 7, with 13 bases in between. The CDR3 spans 13 residues. As DNA, the CDR3 is TGTGCCTGGAGTGTTAGCTCAAGGCGGGAGCAGTACTTC. It translates to CAWSVSSRREQYF. Variable domain in full (rest from reference TRBV30 and TRBJ2-7): SQTIHQWPATLVQPVGSPLSLECTVEGTSNPNLYWYRQAAGRGLQLLFYSVGIGQISSEVPQNLSASRPQDRQFILSSKKLLLSDSGFYLCAWSVSSRREQYFGPGTRLTVT.

The chain couples TRBV19 to TRBJ1-6, with D hard to call. The V end was cut by 6 bases, the J end by 9 bases, with 15 bases between. This CDR3 comprises 14 residues. The V gene's germline CDR1 is LNHDA and CDR2 SQIVND (reference sequence). CDR3 amino acids: CASRAEGRGSPLHF. The CDR3, as DNA: TGTGCCAGTAGAGCCGAGGGTAGAGGTTCACCCCTCCACTTT.

This chain uses TRBV19 with TRBJ2-6; possible D gene TRBD1, 5 bases. V was pared by 0 bases and J by 2 bases, with 5 bases between. The germline gives CDR1 LNHDA, CDR2 SQIVND (reference sequence). The CDR3 extends over 15 amino acids. The DNA for the CDR3 is TGTGCCAGTAGTATAGACAGGGCTGGGGCCAACGTCCTGACTTTC. This translates into CASSIDRAGANVLTF.

This clone was recorded only once. The chain recombines TRBV29-1 with TRBJ2-3, with 8 positions matching TRBD2. There are 14 residues in the CDR3. Unmatched junction bases numbered 0, after V lost 0 bases and J lost 1 base. The germline V gene has CDR1 SQVTM and CDR2 ANQGSEA. The CDR3 bases are TGCAGCGTTGAAGAAGCGGGAGGCACAGATACGCAGTATTTT. Its protein is CSVEEAGGTDTQYF.

The V gene is TRBV30, the J gene TRBJ1-1, with 7 nucleotides matching TRBD1. The junction had 14 bases not matched to a gene; V was cut back by 2 bases and J by 11 bases. The germline gives CDR1 GTSNPN, CDR2 SVGIG (reference sequence). This CDR3 is 14 amino acids long. This CDR3 reads CAWSLSTGSDSAFF. The CDR3 bases are TGTGCCTGGAGTCTATCGACAGGGAGCGATTCGGCTTTCTTT.

The chain couples TRBV19 to TRBJ2-2; weak D call: TRBD2 (7 bases). The CDR3 loop spans 16 amino acids. Germline CDR1 and CDR2: LNHDA and SQIVND (reference sequence). V lost 8 bases and J 1 base, leaving 17 bases between the germline ends. For the CDR3, the DNA is TGTGCCAGTTGCCCGGGGGGCTCTCGGAACACCGGGGAGCTGTTTTTT. Its protein is CASCPGGSRNTGELFF.

CDR3 protein: CASSQGTFSRANEQYF. The CDR3 DNA follows: TGCGCCAGCAGCCAAGGGACATTTTCAAGGGCGAACGAGCAGTACTTC. The gene calls are TRBV4-1 and TRBJ2-7; TRBD1 is a possible D gene (5 bases). Germline V gene sequence: CDR1 MGHRA, CDR2 YSYEKL. V was shortened by 1 base and J by 5 bases, with 18 bases between the two germline ends. The CDR3 is 16 residues long.

J is TRBJ1-1 and V is TRBV2; a weak D match, TRBD1 (5 bases). The CDR3 has 14 residues. The V gene's germline CDR1 is SNHLY and CDR2 FYNNEI. V was clipped by 9 bases and J by 0 bases, with 14 bases between them. CDR3 protein: CASTPTDLNTEAFF. CDR3 sequence (DNA): TGTGCCAGTACTCCGACAGATCTGAACACTGAAGCTTTCTTT.

This clone appeared once. The V and J genes are TRBV27 and TRBJ2-2, with 7 bases matching TRBD1. This CDR3 contains 16 residues. V shed 5 bases and J 6 bases; nucleotides not matched to a gene: 12. Looked up from germline, CDR1 is MNHEY and CDR2 is SMNVEV (reference sequence). This CDR3 reads CASSARDRRVPGELFF. The CDR3 bases are TGTGCCAGCAGTGCCCGGGACAGAAGGGTTCCCGGGGAGCTGTTTTTT.

The rearrangement uses TRBV12-3 or TRBV12-4 and TRBJ2-1, with D possibly being TRBD2 (5 bases). This CDR3 is 13 amino acids long. V lost 2 bases, J lost 12 bases, and 14 bases lay in between. This chain's CDR3 is CASSLQDSRVQFF. The CDR3 DNA follows: TGTGCCAGCAGTTTACAGGACTCTAGGGTGCAGTTCTTC.

V and J are TRBV30 and TRBJ1-3; no reliable D call. The CDR3 length is 12 residues. Per germline, CDR1 GTSNPN and CDR2 SVGIG (reference sequence). V lost 5 bases to trimming and J lost 0 bases, with 5 bases between them. CDR3 coding DNA: TGTGCCTGGCGTATCTCTGGAAACACCATATATTTT. It encodes CAWRISGNTIYF.

This chain uses TRBV7-2 with TRBJ1-2, with 7 bases fitting TRBD1. The ends lost 3 bases at V and 2 bases at J; junction bases unmatched: 12. Germline V lookup: CDR1 SGHTA, CDR2 FQGNSA. The CDR3 covers 17 residues. The CDR3 DNA reads as TGTGCCAGCAGCTTTTTTTGGGGGATGACAGGGAACTATGGCTACACCTTC. Translation: CASSFFWGMTGNYGYTF.

The chain recombines TRBV2 with TRBJ1-6, with 9 bases fitting TRBD1. Germline values: CDR1 SNHLY, CDR2 FYNNEI. CDR3 length: 15 residues. The V segment lost 3 bases and the J segment 6 bases; nucleotides outside the gene matches: 3. CDR3 bases: TGTGCCAGCAGTGACCAACAGGGGGCTAATTCACCCCTCCACTTT. This codes for CASSDQQGANSPLHF.

This clone was counted only a few times. This rearrangement joins TRBV21-1 to TRBJ2-7; the table's D call TRBD1 went unverified against the DNA. TRBV21-1 counts as a pseudogene. This CDR3 is built from 14 residues. The DNA for the CDR3 is TGTGCCAGCAGCCCGGGACAGGGTGTCTACGAGCAGTACTTC. Its translation is CASSPGQGVYEQYF.

The V and J genes are TRBV7-2 and TRBJ2-7; D call uncertain. The CDR3 loop spans 15 amino acids. CDR1 SGHTA and CDR2 FQGNSA come from the germline V gene. The V end lost 0 bases, the J end lost 3 bases, and 12 bases lay between the germline ends. CDR3 sequence: CASSLAVRLSYEQYF. The CDR3 DNA follows: TGTGCCAGCAGCTTAGCGGTCAGGTTAAGCTACGAGCAGTACTTC.

V gene TRBV11-3 combines with J gene TRBJ2-7; 8 bases map to TRBD1. Losses at the gene ends were 0 bases for V and 3 bases for J; bases not matched to a gene: 4. CDR1 is SGHNT and CDR2 is YENEEA in the germline V gene. CDR3 length: 15 residues. This chain's CDR3 is CASSLEVGQDYEQYF. The CDR3 region has the DNA TGTGCCAGCAGCTTAGAGGTGGGACAGGACTACGAGCAGTACTTC.

V usage is TRBV4-1 and J usage is TRBJ2-1, with a weak D call TRBD1 (5 bases). The CDR3 totals 16 residues. Germline CDR1 is MGHRA and CDR2 is YSYEKL. V was trimmed by 0 bases and J by 2 bases, leaving 11 bases between them. CDR3 protein: CASSQDLQGTYNEQFF. Here the CDR3 DNA reads TGCGCCAGCAGCCAAGATTTGCAGGGCACCTACAATGAGCAGTTCTTC.

This clone was seen only once. The CDR3 DNA is TGTGCCAGCAGTTTGATGGGACTAGCGGGGGGGCCAGGACAACTTGGCGAGCAGTTCTTC. Residues: CASSLMGLAGGPGQLGEQFF. The chain joins TRBV28 to TRBJ2-1; 16 nucleotides line up with TRBD2. CDR1 and CDR2 (germline): MDHEN, SYDVKM. CDR3 length: 20 amino acids. V lost 3 bases and J lost 10; bases outside the gene matches: 18.

Ten or more counts support this clone. This sequence joins TRBV4-3 and TRBJ2-1; 9 bases match TRBD1. This CDR3 has 17 residues. V was pared by 1 base and J by 8 bases, with 12 bases of the junction left unmatched. CDR1 is LGHNA and CDR2 is YSLEER in the germline V gene. CDR3 coding DNA: TGCGCCAGCAGCCAAGCCCCCTCGGGACAGGGTATCTATGAGCAGTTCTTC. It codes for CASSQAPSGQGIYEQFF.

This chain joins TRBV5-4 and TRBJ1-2; tentative D call: TRBD1 (6 bases). Looked up from germline, CDR1 is SGHNT and CDR2 is YYREEE (reference sequence). The CDR3 is 15 amino acids. V shed 4 bases and J shed 4 bases, with 17 bases lying between them. CDR3 amino acids: CASSLGRGSTYGYTF. The CDR3 coding sequence is TGTGCCAGCAGCCTAGGCAGGGGTTCGACCTATGGCTACACCTTC.

This chain connects TRBV5-6 to TRBJ2-7; the D gene is possibly TRBD2 (5 bases). CDR1 is SGHDT, CDR2 YYEEEE, per germline. V was cut by 4 bases and J by 4 bases, with 9 bases left in between. The length of the CDR3 is 12 residues. CDR3 nucleotide sequence: TGTGCCAGCAGCCGGGAATTTTACGAGCAGTACTTC. It translates to CASSREFYEQYF.

In this sample, this clone turned up many times. This sequence joins TRBV7-3 and TRBJ2-2, with 8 bases fitting TRBD1. CDR3 length: 16 residues. Germline lookup yields CDR1 SGHTA and CDR2 FQGTGA. J lost 2 bases, V lost 4 bases, and 6 bases had no gene match. The CDR3 sequence: CASSSQTGVNTGELFF. The CDR3 DNA sequence: TGTGCCAGCAGCTCACAGACAGGGGTTAACACCGGGGAGCTGTTTTTT.

This clone was recorded many times. This chain links TRBV2 with TRBJ1-2; 7 nucleotides line up with TRBD1. V was clipped by 3 bases and J by 4 bases; unmatched bases: 5. The CDR3 has 14 residues. The germline gives CDR1 SNHLY, CDR2 FYNNEI. The CDR3 reads CASSENRGIYGYTF. In nucleotides, the CDR3 is TGTGCCAGCAGTGAGAACAGGGGAATCTATGGCTACACCTTC. Combining the CDR3 with reference TRBV2 and TRBJ1-2 gives the whole variable domain EPEVTQTPSHQVTQMGQEVILRCVPISNHLYFYWYRQILGQKVEFLVSFYNNEISEKSEIFDDQFSVERPDGSNFTLKIRSTKLEDSAMYFCASSENRGIYGYTFGSGTRLTVV.

The V and J genes are TRBV6-5 and TRBJ2-3, with D maybe TRBD1 (6 bases). This CDR3 region has 13 residues. CDR1 is MNHEY and CDR2 is SVGAGI in the germline V gene. Trimming took off 7 bases at V and 8 bases at J, with 16 bases between the two ends. CDR3 in amino acids: CASKGQGKGTQYF. As DNA, the CDR3 is TGTGCCAGCAAAGGGCAGGGGAAAGGTACGCAGTATTTT.